This TCR beta chain was identified during a study of blood T cell repertoires in COVID-19. Across the whole study: Both acute and convalescent COVID-19 samples were obtained from the United States, Italy and Spain. Nucleic acid was either cDNA or gDNA, and it came from T cells, B-cell-depleted T cells, or PBMCs.

Authors' analysis steps: From reference gene primer amplification, estimates of nucleated cell counts were derived. Libraries were prepared by immunoSEQ multiplex PCR; TCRdb keeps only in-frame clonotypes and omits some of them. For V, J and clone size, that table is used; D and trimming come from the DNA. Of roughly 360,000 clones listed, over 65% are singletons. This receptor was identified in a human donor with acute or convalescent COVID-19. The donor label of this sample is uncertain. Sequencing used peripheral blood.

This CDR3 reads CASSLVRGATNEAFF. The CDR3 DNA follows: TGTGCCAGCAGCTTGGTCAGGGGGGCAACTAATGAAGCTTTCTTT. The chain is built from TRBV7-2 and TRBJ1-1; 7 bases map to TRBD1. Germline V gene data show CDR1 as SGHTA and CDR2 as FQGNSA. The CDR3 loop spans 15 amino acids. V lost 3 bases and J lost 7; bases outside the gene matches: 11.